Below, 18 T cell receptor beta chains from the same sample are listed, as sequenced in a study of siplizumab effects on memory and regulatory T cells. Measured with immunoSEQ multiplex PCR; TCRdb has only the in-frame clones, and not every one. The table lists some 7,200 clones, approximately 70% of them singletons. Sequencing used effector memory CD8+ T cells sorted from blood. Specified subset: unstimulated CD8+ effector memory T cells. The source is a human donor in good health.

The rearrangement joins TRBV7-3 to TRBJ2-1; D unresolved. The V end was cut by 1 base, the J end by 5 bases, with 9 bases between. There are 14 residues in the CDR3. The germline gives CDR1 SGHTA, CDR2 FQGTGA. The CDR3 DNA reads TGTGCCAGCAGCTTAAGAACGGTACACAATGAGCAGTTCTTC. As protein: CASSLRTVHNEQFF.

The V and J genes are TRBV6-1 and TRBJ1-2; 7 bases match TRBD1. V lost 2 bases and J lost 6; bases outside the gene matches: 9. This CDR3 is built from 15 residues. Germline CDR1 and CDR2: MNHNS and SASEGT. The CDR3 loop reads CASSESLGGVDGYTF. CDR3 bases: TGTGCCAGCAGTGAATCATTAGGGGGCGTCGATGGCTACACCTTC.

The chain uses TRBV4-1 and TRBJ2-7; the match to TRBD2 covers 9 bases. Germline V CDR1 and CDR2: MGHRA, YSYEKL. This CDR3 region has 15 residues. V was pared by 6 bases and J by 4 bases, with 10 bases of the junction left unmatched. DNA for the CDR3: TGCGCCAGCAGTCCTCTCGGTAGCGGGAGTTACGAGCAGTACTTC. The encoded protein is CASSPLGSGSYEQYF.

This chain links TRBV6-4 with TRBJ2-7, with TRBD2 matching 9 bases. The CDR3 is 15 residues long. Per the germline V gene, CDR1 is MRHNA and CDR2 is SNTAGT. V lost 8 bases, J lost 0 bases, and 8 bases stayed unmatched. The CDR3 coding sequence is TGTGCCAGCGCGCAAAGCGGGGGGAGCTCCTACGAGCAGTACTTC. It encodes CASAQSGGSSYEQYF.

The genes are TRBV6-6 and TRBJ2-3; D not resolved. This CDR3 is 13 amino acids long. Germline CDR1 is MNHNY and CDR2 is SVGAGI (reference sequence). Trimming cost V 2 bases and J 2 bases, with 5 bases left between them. The chain's CDR3 is CASSYTDTDTQYF. The DNA for the CDR3 is TGTGCCAGCAGTTACACGGACACAGATACGCAGTATTTT.

This chain uses TRBV30 with TRBJ2-7; no firm D call. Germline CDR1 is GTSNPN and CDR2 is SVGIG (reference sequence). With 5 bases removed from V and 2 bases from J, the gap between germline ends came to 13 bases. This CDR3 comprises 13 residues. As DNA, the CDR3 is TGTGCCTGGCAGCTAGATTCCCCCTACGAGCAGTACTTC. It codes for CAWQLDSPYEQYF.

The chain couples TRBV5-1 to TRBJ1-5, with 9 bases matching TRBD1. Trimming at V came to 0 bases and at J to 5 bases, leaving 0 bases not matched to a gene. CDR3 length equals 14 residues. Per the germline V gene, CDR1 is SGHRS and CDR2 is YFSETQ. CDR3 residues: CASSLGQGDQPQHF. CDR3 bases: TGCGCCAGCAGCTTGGGACAGGGGGATCAGCCCCAGCATTTT.

The genes are TRBV7-3 and TRBJ2-7; 9 bases are a match to TRBD2. The CDR3 is 15 amino acids. The junction had 10 bases not matched to a gene; V was cut back by 6 bases and J by 4 bases. Germline CDR1 reads SGHTA; CDR2 reads FQGTGA. CDR3: CASSISASGIYEQYF. CDR3 in DNA: TGTGCCAGCAGTATTTCCGCTAGCGGGATTTACGAGCAGTACTTC.

The V and J genes are TRBV30 and TRBJ2-5; 10 bases are shared with TRBD2. V shed 0 bases, J shed 5 bases, and the junction held 9 bases outside the gene matches. The CDR3 runs 16 residues. Germline CDR1 and CDR2: GTSNPN and SVGIG (reference sequence). The CDR3 nucleotides are TGTGCCTGGAGTGTCTGGAGGCTAGCGGGGGAGGAGACCCAGTACTTC. The encoded protein is CAWSVWRLAGEETQYF.

The genes are TRBV7-9 and TRBJ2-2; D is ambiguous. V lost 5 bases, J lost 0 bases, and 10 bases lay in between. CDR3 length equals 15 residues. Per the germline V gene, CDR1 is SEHNR and CDR2 is FQNEAQ (reference sequence). The CDR3: CASSPTAANTGELFF. The DNA of the CDR3 is TGTGCCAGCAGCCCGACCGCGGCGAACACCGGGGAGCTGTTTTTT.

This chain uses TRBV4-1 with TRBJ2-5; 7 nucleotides match TRBD2. Germline CDR1 is MGHRA and CDR2 is YSYEKL. J gave up 5 bases and V 0 bases, and 6 bases lay outside the gene matches. CDR3 length: 15 residues. CDR3 residues: CASSQESGTWETQYF. The CDR3 bases are TGCGCCAGCAGCCAAGAGAGCGGGACTTGGGAGACCCAGTACTTC.

The V and J genes are TRBV27 and TRBJ2-1; TRBD2 matches 7 bases. This CDR3 has 21 amino acids. Germline V gene data show CDR1 as MNHEY and CDR2 as SMNVEV (reference sequence). V lost 5 bases and J lost 0; bases outside the gene matches: 22. The CDR3, as DNA: TGTGCCAGCAGTCCTCCCTTCCTCCTTTCGGAGCGGGGTTGCTCCTACAATGAGCAGTTCTTC. This gives the protein CASSPPFLLSERGCSYNEQFF.

V and J are TRBV11-3 and TRBJ2-1, with TRBD1 matching 9 bases. After removal of 4 bases from V and 8 bases from J, the junction contained 12 bases not matched to a gene. This CDR3 spans 16 amino acids. The germline V gene encodes CDR1 SGHNT and CDR2 YENEEA. This CDR3 is CASSSHLRDRVDEQFF. The CDR3 coding sequence is TGTGCCAGCAGCTCCCACCTCCGGGACAGGGTCGATGAGCAGTTCTTC. Variable domain in full (rest from reference TRBV11-3 and TRBJ2-1): EAGVVQSPRYKIIEKKQPVAFWCNPISGHNTLYWYLQNLGQGPELLIRYENEEAVDDSQLPKDRFSAERLKGVDSTLKIQPAELGDSAVYLCASSSHLRDRVDEQFFGPGTRLTVL.

The sample holds one count of this clone. This chain connects TRBV6-1 to TRBJ2-7; D is perhaps TRBD2 (6 bases). The CDR3 loop spans 15 amino acids. Trimming cost V 6 bases and J 0 bases, with 15 bases left between them. Germline V gene lookup returns CDR1 MNHNS and CDR2 SASEGT. The CDR3 sequence is CASRVGAGSSYEQYF. The CDR3 DNA reads as TGTGCCAGCAGGGTAGGGGCGGGATCCTCCTACGAGCAGTACTTC.

V gene TRBV9 combines with J gene TRBJ1-2; possibly TRBD1 for D (5 bases). V was shortened by 3 bases and J by 3 bases, with 15 bases between the two germline ends. Germline V gene data show CDR1 as SGDLS and CDR2 as YYNGEE. This CDR3 contains 15 residues. Here the CDR3 reads CASSARDRAHYGYTF. The CDR3 DNA reads TGTGCCAGCAGCGCCAGGGACCGCGCTCACTATGGCTACACCTTC.

The V and J genes are TRBV7-9 and TRBJ2-7; 7 bases are shared with TRBD2. V lost 8 bases, J lost 2 bases, and 12 bases stayed unmatched. The length of the CDR3 is 15 residues. The germline CDR1 and CDR2 sequences are SEHNR and FQNEAQ (reference sequence). CDR3 in amino acids: CASSLGWDYPYEQYF. CDR3 in DNA: TGTGCCAGCTCCTTGGGGTGGGACTATCCCTACGAGCAGTACTTC.

The CDR3 is CASTFQDRAHEQYF. The CDR3 nucleotides are TGTGCCAGCACGTTCCAAGACAGGGCCCACGAGCAGTACTTC. The rearrangement links TRBV28 to TRBJ2-7; 7 nucleotides match TRBD1. The CDR3 totals 14 residues. V shed 7 bases and J 5 bases; nucleotides not matched to a gene: 11. Germline loops: CDR1 MDHEN, CDR2 SYDVKM.

This sequence joins TRBV7-9 and TRBJ2-3; weak D call: TRBD1 (5 bases). CDR1 and CDR2 from the germline V gene are SEHNR and FQNEAQ (reference sequence). V lost 1 base to trimming and J lost 3 bases, with 14 bases between them. The CDR3 spans 16 residues. CDR3 sequence reads: CASSLGRQGVTDTQYF. The CDR3 DNA sequence: TGTGCCAGCAGCTTAGGTCGACAAGGGGTTACAGATACGCAGTATTTT.